The next 28 T cell receptor beta chains were all read from a single sample in a study of OX40 agonist ivuxolimab in advanced cancers. Generated by immunoSEQ multiplex PCR, the TCRdb table keeps only in-frame clones and is missing some. The repertoire holds some 48,000 clones, with over 90% as singletons. The sample here was CD4+ or CD8+ T cells sorted from blood, taken in a trial of the OX40 agonist ivuxolimab. The receptors were gathered from an adult with an advanced solid tumor such as melanoma, head and neck, liver or kidney cancer.

This rearrangement joins TRBV27 to TRBJ2-7; 8 bases map to TRBD1. V shed 6 bases and J 2 bases; nucleotides not matched to a gene: 6. CDR3 size: 14 residues. Germline V gene sequence: CDR1 MNHEY, CDR2 SMNVEV (reference sequence). CDR3 coding DNA: TGTGCCAGCAGGAAGACAGGGGTACCCTACGAGCAGTACGTC. Amino acid sequence: CASRKTGVPYEQYV.

The genes are TRBV27 and TRBJ1-2; no clear D. V lost 8 bases and J 1 base, leaving 17 bases between the germline ends. The V gene's germline CDR1 is MNHEY and CDR2 SMNVEV (reference sequence). The CDR3 consists of 15 residues. The CDR3 region is CASFTPNGLNYGYTF. CDR3 sequence (DNA): TGTGCCAGCTTTACCCCCAACGGCCTTAACTATGGCTACACCTTC.

The V gene is TRBV6-6, the J gene TRBJ2-7; D assignment may be TRBD1 or TRBD2 (5 bases each). The V end lost 8 bases, the J end lost 3 bases, and 14 bases lay between the germline ends. The CDR3 covers 13 residues. CDR1 MNHNY and CDR2 SVGAGI come from the germline V gene (reference sequence). DNA of the CDR3: TGTGCCAGCGGACGGGACGCCAACTACGAGCAGTACGTC. Its protein is CASGRDANYEQYV.

V usage is TRBV7-2 and J usage is TRBJ2-7; TRBD2 agrees at 12 bases. Germline CDR1 is SGHTA and CDR2 is FQGNSA. The CDR3 has 15 residues. The trim removed 2 bases at V and 2 bases at J, leaving 1 base unmatched. CDR3 nucleotides: TGTGCCAGCAGCTTACTAGCGGGGGGGCCCTACGAGCAGTACGTC. Translation: CASSLLAGGPYEQYV.

In DNA form, the CDR3 reads TGTGCCAGCGCCCAGGGAACAGATACGCAGTATTTT. Translating it yields CASAQGTDTQYF. The chain is built from TRBV11-2 and TRBJ2-3; a possible D gene is TRBD1 (5 bases). Trimming removed 8 bases from V and 3 bases from J, with 9 bases in between. The CDR3 extends over 12 amino acids. From germline, CDR1 is SGHAT and CDR2 FQNNGV.

The chain carries TRBV5-8 and TRBJ1-1; D ambiguous. Germline CDR1 is SGHTS and CDR2 is YDEGEE. V shed 1 base and J shed 0 bases, with 4 bases lying between them. The CDR3 is made up of 13 amino acids. The CDR3 reads CASSLSVNTEAFF. CDR3 nucleotides: TGTGCCAGCAGCTTGTCGGTGAACACTGAAGCTTTCTTT.

The chain uses TRBV4-1 and TRBJ1-3, with 7 bases that match TRBD1. Trimming took 0 bases from V and 0 from J; bases not matched to a gene: 2. The germline CDR1 and CDR2 sequences are MGHRA and YSYEKL. The CDR3 totals 16 residues. This chain's CDR3 is CASSQEGTVSGNTIYF. CDR3 sequence (DNA): TGCGCCAGCAGCCAAGAGGGGACAGTCTCTGGAAACACCATATATTTT.

The chain uses TRBV19 and TRBJ1-4, with 7 bases identical to TRBD1. CDR1 is LNHDA and CDR2 is SQIVND in the germline V gene (reference sequence). The CDR3 runs to 14 residues. V gave up 5 bases and J gave up 6 bases; unmatched junction bases: 6. The DNA of the CDR3 is TGTGCCAGTAGTTGGACAGGCGGATATGAAAAACTGTTTTTT. Translated, it gives CASSWTGGYEKLFF.

DNA for the CDR3: TGTGCCAGCAGCTTAGAGGCGACAGGGGGCACCGGGGAGCTGTTTTTT. It translates to CASSLEATGGTGELFF. The genes are TRBV7-6 and TRBJ2-2; 9 bases are shared with TRBD1. Unmatched junction bases numbered 4, after V lost 1 base and J lost 4 bases. CDR1 and CDR2 (germline): SGHVS, FNYEAQ. The CDR3 covers 16 residues.

This clone came up a few times. This chain uses TRBV28 with TRBJ2-7, with D unresolved. V was shortened by 4 bases and J by 5 bases, with 18 bases between the two germline ends. There are 15 residues in the CDR3. Germline CDR1 reads MDHEN; CDR2 reads SYDVKM. CDR3 residues: CASSSPALRPNEQYV. Here the CDR3 DNA reads TGTGCCAGCAGTTCTCCTGCCCTGCGACCCAACGAGCAGTACGTC.

V is TRBV4-1 and J is TRBJ1-2; D might be TRBD1 (6 bases). Trimming left V 6 bases short and J 0 bases short, with 11 bases between. CDR1 and CDR2 (germline): MGHRA, YSYEKL. The CDR3 has 14 amino acids. The CDR3 spells CASRPTGTNYGYTF. CDR3 bases: TGCGCCAGCAGACCGACAGGCACTAACTATGGCTACACCTTC.

The chain has TRBV6-4 and TRBJ1-4; 7 bases are a match to TRBD1. Losses at the gene ends were 6 bases for V and 1 base for J; bases not matched to a gene: 8. The CDR3 contains 16 residues. Germline V lookup: CDR1 MRHNA, CDR2 SNTAGT. CDR3 region: CASRGGGLVTNEKLFF. The CDR3 DNA sequence: TGTGCCAGCAGGGGAGGGGGCTTAGTAACTAATGAAAAACTGTTTTTT.

This rearrangement joins TRBV27 to TRBJ1-1, with D possibly matching TRBD1 (6 bases). The CDR3 consists of 13 residues. Germline V lookup: CDR1 MNHEY, CDR2 SMNVEV (reference sequence). V was shortened by 7 bases and J by 5 bases, with 14 bases between the two germline ends. The CDR3 loop reads CASIPQGATEAFF. As DNA, the CDR3 is TGTGCCAGCATCCCACAGGGAGCGACTGAAGCTTTCTTT.

The chain employs TRBV6-5 and TRBJ2-2, with 7 bases aligning to TRBD2. V trimming: 7 bases; J trimming: 8 bases; junction bases outside the gene matches: 10. Germline CDR1 MNHEY, CDR2 SVGAGI. The length of the CDR3 is 14 residues. Here the CDR3 DNA reads TGTGCCAGCAACCCGGGAGGAACATCTGGGGAGCTGTTTTTT. Protein product: CASNPGGTSGELFF.

The chain couples TRBV7-8 to TRBJ2-2; D possibly corresponds to TRBD2 (7 bases). CDR1 and CDR2 from the germline V gene are SGHVS and FQNEAQ. The CDR3 length is 14 residues. V was trimmed by 5 bases and J by 4 bases, leaving 11 bases between them. The CDR3 DNA reads TGTGCCAGCAGCCAGGGGAGGGGCACCGGGGAGCTGTTTTTT. Translating it yields CASSQGRGTGELFF.

This clone has a handful of counts. The chain couples TRBV11-2 to TRBJ2-1, with TRBD2 identical over 7 bases. The CDR3 runs 14 residues. Per the germline V gene, CDR1 is SGHAT and CDR2 is FQNNGV. Trimming removed 6 bases from V and 9 bases from J; junction bases left unmatched: 11. The CDR3 coding sequence is TGTGCCAGCAGTTCCTCGGGGGGTAGGGGTGAGCAGTTCTTC. It specifies CASSSSGGRGEQFF.

CDR3 nucleotides: TGTGCCAGCACCGAAGGTGGGGGGGCGACTGAAAAACTGTTTTTT. This translates into CASTEGGGATEKLFF. This sequence joins TRBV7-2 and TRBJ1-4, with D possibly TRBD1 on 6 matching bases. The germline gives CDR1 SGHTA, CDR2 FQGNSA. The CDR3 extends over 15 amino acids. V gave up 7 bases and J gave up 7 bases, with 19 bases separating them.

This clone was detected once. The chain carries TRBV30 and TRBJ1-1, with D unclear. Germline assignment: CDR1 GTSNPN and CDR2 SVGIG (reference sequence). The CDR3 runs to 13 residues. The V end was cut by 5 bases, the J end by 1 base, with 11 bases between. In nucleotides, the CDR3 is TGTGCCTGGTCCTCGACACCGAACACTGAAGCTTTCTTT. Translating it yields CAWSSTPNTEAFF.

The rearrangement joins TRBV5-1 to TRBJ2-1, with TRBD1 matching over 7 bases. Germline CDR1 and CDR2: SGHRS and YFSETQ. V gave up 1 base and J gave up 1 base; unmatched junction bases: 5. The CDR3 consists of 16 residues. The CDR3 loop reads CASSLRQGISYNEQFF. The DNA of the CDR3 is TGCGCCAGCAGCTTGCGACAGGGAATTTCCTACAATGAGCAGTTCTTC.

This rearrangement joins TRBV4-1 to TRBJ1-2, with TRBD1 matching 7 bases. Germline V lookup: CDR1 MGHRA, CDR2 YSYEKL. The ends lost 3 bases at V and 4 bases at J; junction bases unmatched: 2. CDR3 length: 13 amino acids. The CDR3 protein is CASSQTGIYGYTF. Written as DNA, the CDR3 is TGCGCCAGCAGCCAGACAGGGATCTATGGCTACACCTTC.

As for this clone: The same CDR3 arises from other DNA sequences in this sample as well. This chain links TRBV9 with TRBJ1-5, with D hard to call. The CDR3 covers 15 residues. V gave up 0 bases and J gave up 0 bases, with 7 bases separating them. Germline CDR1 SGDLS, CDR2 YYNGEE. The CDR3 coding sequence is TGTGCCAGCAGCGTAGGTGGAAATAGCAATCAGCCCCAGCATTTT. Translated, it gives CASSVGGNSNQPQHF.

The chain is built from TRBV2 and TRBJ1-2, with D perhaps matching TRBD1 (6 bases). Germline CDR1 is SNHLY and CDR2 is FYNNEI. The CDR3 is made up of 15 amino acids. V was shortened by 6 bases and J by 3 bases, with 17 bases between the two germline ends. CDR3 region: CASSERGQSHYGYTF. The CDR3 bases are TGTGCCAGCAGCGAAAGAGGACAGTCGCACTATGGCTACACCTTC.

V is TRBV27 and J is TRBJ1-2; 8 bases align to TRBD1. The CDR3 length is 16 residues. CDR1 and CDR2 (germline): MNHEY, SMNVEV (reference sequence). With V trimmed by 5 bases and J by 4 bases, 12 bases remained unmatched. The chain's CDR3 is CASSATGQEPFYGYTF. The CDR3 DNA reads as TGTGCCAGCAGTGCCACGGGACAGGAACCCTTCTATGGCTACACCTTC.

This clone was observed once. The CDR3 reads CASSWGRTANTEAFF. CDR3 DNA sequence: TGTGCCAGCAGCTGGGGTCGGACGGCAAACACTGAAGCTTTCTTT. This rearrangement joins TRBV5-4 to TRBJ1-1, with D hard to call. In germline, CDR1 is SGHNT, CDR2 YYREEE (reference sequence). The V and J ends lost 3 bases and 2 bases respectively, with 14 bases between them. The CDR3 contains 15 residues.

The chain joins TRBV10-1 to TRBJ2-7; D uncertain. Germline V gene sequence: CDR1 WNHNN, CDR2 SYGVQD (reference sequence). The CDR3 loop spans 14 amino acids. Trimming removed 3 bases from V and 0 bases from J, with 9 bases in between. CDR3 residues: CASSEYGSSYEQYF. In DNA form, the CDR3 reads TGCGCCAGCAGTGAATACGGCAGCTCCTACGAGCAGTACTTC.

The V and J genes are TRBV30 and TRBJ1-4; the D is unclear. The V end was cut by 2 bases, the J end by 6 bases, with 13 bases between. The CDR3 is 14 amino acids. Germline CDR1 reads GTSNPN; CDR2 reads SVGIG (reference sequence). CDR3 coding DNA: TGTGCCTGGAGTCCACCGGGTTCGTATGAAAAACTGTTTTTT. Its protein is CAWSPPGSYEKLFF.

The rearrangement uses TRBV18 and TRBJ1-4, with 7 bases identical to TRBD1. Germline V gene sequence: CDR1 KGHSH, CDR2 LQKENI. The CDR3 is made up of 15 amino acids. V trimming: 6 bases; J trimming: 3 bases; junction bases outside the gene matches: 7. CDR3 DNA sequence: TGTGCCAGCTCCCCTTCAGGGGGACCTAATGAAAAACTGTTTTTT. Its protein product is CASSPSGGPNEKLFF.

This chain uses TRBV27 with TRBJ1-6; D is undetermined. V was shortened by 2 bases and J by 5 bases, with 10 bases between the two germline ends. Per germline, CDR1 MNHEY and CDR2 SMNVEV (reference sequence). The CDR3 length is 15 residues. This CDR3 is CASSLSQNNNSPLHF. CDR3 bases: TGTGCCAGCAGTTTAAGTCAAAACAATAATTCACCCCTCCACTTT.